This T cell receptor (beta chain) was observed in a study of blood T cell repertoires in COVID-19 (dated by TCRdb to about 2020). Study-wide context: Collaborator samples came from the United States, Italy and Spain and covered acute and convalescent phases of COVID-19. The dataset comprised deeply sampled blood TCRbeta repertoires from subjects exposed to, actively infected with, or recovered from COVID-19. The repertoires were released in a freely available public database intended as a resource for research on the immune response to SARS-CoV-2. A de-identified subject ID, COVID-19 status, age in years and sex were almost always included in the sample metadata. HLA class I and class II types, where available, came from metadata supplied by the sample provider rather than from assay-based typing. Samples came from the ongoing ImmuneRACE study (first 160 participants) plus 1,254 subjects from 6 global collaborators. The prospective study material was composed of cDNA or gDNA derived from T cells, B-cell-depleted T cells, or PBMCs. Results and caveats for the whole study, not just this receptor: How much clinical and demographic metadata was included differed by source and by participant, and the metadata was provided uncurated.

In this sample, this clone turned up once. It has no known antigen specificity. No base-level quality is on record; no much larger clone is a single base apart. Whole blood was collected in K2EDTA tubes by collaborating institutions according to the institutions' own protocols. For TCRbeta analysis, collaborators shipped samples as frozen whole blood, isolated PBMCs, or DNA extracted from either of those sample types. The germline V gene supplies CDR1 MRHNA and CDR2 SNTAGT. The CDR3 goes from the cysteine to the phenylalanine over 13 residues. Kept here is only the CDR3 DNA, which spans 39 bases and is read in frame from base 1. The V end gives up 0 bases and the J end 8 bases, leaving 3 bases in the junction not matched to a gene. The immunoSEQ Assay, a bias-controlled multiplex PCR, was used to amplify TCRbeta CDR3 regions from genomic DNA. The authors' analysis ran thus. The number of nucleated cells in each sample was estimated from the amplification of reference gene primers within the assay. To quantify the absolute abundance of each unique TCRbeta CDR3 rearrangement, sequence reads were collapsed and filtered. For each sample, productive Simpson clonality was calculated by taking the square root of Simpson's diversity index across productive rearrangements. TCRdb obtained this table from immuneACCESS and retained in-frame rearrangements with V and J assigned. These tables miss some clones; where compared with another copy, unresolved V genes account for less than half of the shortfall, and the remainder is unexplained. The DNA was the basis for D and trimming; V, J and clone size are from that table. Across this sample there are some 150,000 clones, with approximately 84% seen only once. The ten largest clones represent around 1.1% of the sample.

This clonotype originated in a man in his forties with acute or convalescent COVID-19. The chain joins TRBV6-4 to TRBJ1-2, and TRBD1 aligns with 7 junction nucleotides. The sequenced sample consisted of peripheral blood. The CDR3 is CASSDSGGYGYTF. The nucleotides read TGTGCCAGCAGTGACTCAGGGGGCTACGGCTACACCTTC.